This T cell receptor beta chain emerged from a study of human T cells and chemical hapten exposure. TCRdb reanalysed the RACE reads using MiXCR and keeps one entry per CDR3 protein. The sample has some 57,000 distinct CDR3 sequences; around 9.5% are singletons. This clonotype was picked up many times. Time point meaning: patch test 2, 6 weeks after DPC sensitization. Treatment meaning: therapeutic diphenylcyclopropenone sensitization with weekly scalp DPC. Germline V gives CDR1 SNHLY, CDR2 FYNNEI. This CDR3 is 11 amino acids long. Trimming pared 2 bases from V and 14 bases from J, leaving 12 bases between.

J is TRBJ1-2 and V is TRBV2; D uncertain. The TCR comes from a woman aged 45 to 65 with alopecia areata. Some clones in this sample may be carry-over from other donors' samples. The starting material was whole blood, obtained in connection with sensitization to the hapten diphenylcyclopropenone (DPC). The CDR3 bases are TGTGCCAGCAGTGAAAGGTCGGGTAATACCTTC. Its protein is CASSERSGNTF. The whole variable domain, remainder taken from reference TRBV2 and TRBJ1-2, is EPEVTQTPSHQVTQMGQEVILRCVPISNHLYFYWYRQILGQKVEFLVSFYNNEISEKSEIFDDQFSVERPDGSNFTLKIRSTKLEDSAMYFCASSERSGNTFGSGTRLTVV.